This T cell receptor (beta chain) was sequenced during a study of blood T cell repertoires in COVID-19 (dated by TCRdb to 2020 to 2021). Describing the broader study: Samples from collaborators originated in the United States, Italy and Spain and spanned both the acute and convalescent phases of COVID-19. The prospective study material was composed of cDNA or gDNA derived from T cells, B-cell-depleted T cells, or PBMCs. Subjects who had been exposed to COVID-19, were actively infected with it, or had recovered from it provided the deeply sampled blood TCRbeta repertoires that made up the dataset. Nearly every sample came with metadata listing a de-identified subject ID, COVID-19 status, age in years and sex. Where HLA class I and class II types were available, the types were taken from metadata supplied by the sample provider, not from assay-based typing. The repertoires were released in a freely available public database intended as a resource for research on the immune response to SARS-CoV-2. Samples came from the ongoing ImmuneRACE study (first 160 participants) plus 1,254 subjects from 6 global collaborators. Here is what the overall study found, with its caveats: Clinical and demographic metadata were provided uncurated, with the amount varying by source and participant.

Each collaborating institution followed its own protocols to collect whole blood in K2EDTA tubes. Collaborator samples were shipped for TCRbeta analysis as frozen whole blood, isolated PBMCs, or DNA extracted from either sample type. As for this clone: This clone's antigen is unknown. No per-base quality is available; no much larger clone lies one base away.

TCRbeta CDR3 regions were amplified from genomic DNA using the immunoSEQ Assay, a bias-controlled multiplex PCR. The authors processed their data as follows. The number of nucleated cells in each sample was estimated from the amplification of reference gene primers within the assay. To quantify the absolute abundance of each unique TCRbeta CDR3 rearrangement, sequence reads were collapsed and filtered. For each sample, productive Simpson clonality was calculated by taking the square root of Simpson's diversity index across productive rearrangements. Held by TCRdb, this immuneACCESS table contains in-frame sequences only and omits some clones. Under half of the omission traces to an unresolved V gene where checked; the cause of the rest is unknown. The V and J calls and clone size are taken from that table; D and trimming were inferred from the DNA. Present in this sample are roughly 200,000 clones, roughly 86% of which were seen just once. The ten largest make up around 1.6% of the sample.

CDR1 and CDR2 were assigned from the germline V gene (reference sequence) as LGHDT and YNNKEL. Including the terminal cysteine and phenylalanine, the CDR3 comprises 19 residues. Kept here is only the CDR3 DNA, which spans 57 bases and is read in frame from base 1. The trim is 1 base for V and 8 bases for J, with a gap of 29 bases between the germline ends. The V and J genes are TRBV3-1 (or the pseudogene TRBV3-2) and TRBJ1-2, with TRBD1 perhaps the D gene, on 6 matching bases. Material for sequencing was peripheral blood. The receptor was derived from a man younger than 30 with active or convalescent COVID-19. The CDR3: CASSQGSVGRGFRPGGYTF. The bases read TGTGCCAGCAGCCAAGGTTCTGTCGGCAGGGGCTTCCGACCGGGGGGCTACACCTTC.